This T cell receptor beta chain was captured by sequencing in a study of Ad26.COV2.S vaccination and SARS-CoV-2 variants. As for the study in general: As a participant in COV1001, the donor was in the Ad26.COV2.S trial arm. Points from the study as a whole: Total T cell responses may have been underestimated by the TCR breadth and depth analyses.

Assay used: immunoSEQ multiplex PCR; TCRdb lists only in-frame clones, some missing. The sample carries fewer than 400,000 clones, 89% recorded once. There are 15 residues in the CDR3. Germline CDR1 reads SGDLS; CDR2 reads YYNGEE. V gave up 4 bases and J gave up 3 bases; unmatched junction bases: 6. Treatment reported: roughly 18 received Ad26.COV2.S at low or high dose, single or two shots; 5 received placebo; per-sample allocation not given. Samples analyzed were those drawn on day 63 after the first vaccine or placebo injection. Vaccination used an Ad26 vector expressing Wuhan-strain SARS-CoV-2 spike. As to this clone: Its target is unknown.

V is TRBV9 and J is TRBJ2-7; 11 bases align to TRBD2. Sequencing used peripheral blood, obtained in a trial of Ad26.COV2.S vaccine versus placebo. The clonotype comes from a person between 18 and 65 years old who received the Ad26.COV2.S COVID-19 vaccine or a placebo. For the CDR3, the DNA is TGTGCCAGCAGCCCCGGCGGGACTAGCGGCTACGAGCAGTACTTC. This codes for CASSPGGTSGYEQYF.